This record concerns one TCR beta chain sequence. V was shortened by 5 bases and J by 5 bases, with 13 bases between the two germline ends. The CDR3 runs to 14 residues. Per the germline V gene, CDR1 is SEHNR and CDR2 is FQNEAQ (reference sequence). The data derive from a study of blood T cell repertoires in COVID-19. Study summary: Donors in the United States, Italy and Spain gave samples during acute or convalescent COVID-19.

In the original analysis: The authors estimated nucleated cell counts from reference gene primer amplification. The table came from immunoSEQ multiplex PCR; TCRdb's copy has only in-frame clones and leaves some out. The DNA gave D and trimming, while V, J and clone size come from that table. The table lists a few hundred thousand clones, under 90% of them singletons. The sequenced material came from PBMCs or T cells enriched from blood (not recorded which). The chain joins TRBV7-9 to TRBJ2-1; D is perhaps TRBD1 (6 bases). The sequence was collected from a woman aged 45-65 years who had been exposed to COVID-19. The CDR3 loop is CASSTRDKDNEQFF. CDR3 nucleotide sequence: TGTGCCAGCAGCACCCGGGACAAAGACAATGAGCAGTTCTTC.